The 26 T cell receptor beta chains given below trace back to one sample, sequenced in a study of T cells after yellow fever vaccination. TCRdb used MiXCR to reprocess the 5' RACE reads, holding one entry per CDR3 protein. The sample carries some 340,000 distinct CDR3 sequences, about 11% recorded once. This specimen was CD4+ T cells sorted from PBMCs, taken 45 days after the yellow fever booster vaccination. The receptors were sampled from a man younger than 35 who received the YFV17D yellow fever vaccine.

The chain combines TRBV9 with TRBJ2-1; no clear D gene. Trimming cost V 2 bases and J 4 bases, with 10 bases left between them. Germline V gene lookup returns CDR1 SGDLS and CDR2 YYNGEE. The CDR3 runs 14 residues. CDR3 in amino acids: CASSVVPKYNEQFF. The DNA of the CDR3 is TGTGCCAGCAGCGTCGTACCAAAATACAATGAGCAGTTCTTC.

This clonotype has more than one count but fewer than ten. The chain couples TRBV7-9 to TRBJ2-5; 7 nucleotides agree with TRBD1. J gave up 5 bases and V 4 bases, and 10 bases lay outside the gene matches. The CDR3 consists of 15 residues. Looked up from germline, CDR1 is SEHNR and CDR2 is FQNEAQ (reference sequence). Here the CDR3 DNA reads TGTGCCAGCAGCTCACAGGGGTTGAAAGAGGAGACCCAGTACTTC. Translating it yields CASSSQGLKEETQYF. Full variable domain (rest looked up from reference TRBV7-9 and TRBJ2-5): DTGVSQNPRHKITKRGQNVTFRCDPISEHNRLYWYRQTLGQGPEFLTYFQNEAQLEKSRLLSDRFSAERPKGSFSTLEIQRTEQGDSAMYLCASSSQGLKEETQYFGPGTRLLVL.

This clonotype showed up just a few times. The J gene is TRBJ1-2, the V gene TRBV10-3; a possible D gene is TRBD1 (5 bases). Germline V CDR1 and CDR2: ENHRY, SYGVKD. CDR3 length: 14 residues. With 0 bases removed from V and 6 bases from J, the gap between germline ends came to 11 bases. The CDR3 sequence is CAISESRGGDGYTF. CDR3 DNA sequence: TGTGCCATCAGTGAGTCGAGAGGAGGGGATGGCTACACCTTC.

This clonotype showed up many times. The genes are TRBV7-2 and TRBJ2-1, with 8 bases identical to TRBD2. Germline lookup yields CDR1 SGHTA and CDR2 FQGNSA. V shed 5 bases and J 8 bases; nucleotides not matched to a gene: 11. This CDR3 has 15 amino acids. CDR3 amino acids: CASSPYTGLADEQFF. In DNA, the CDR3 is TGTGCCAGCAGCCCCTATACCGGACTAGCCGATGAGCAGTTCTTC.

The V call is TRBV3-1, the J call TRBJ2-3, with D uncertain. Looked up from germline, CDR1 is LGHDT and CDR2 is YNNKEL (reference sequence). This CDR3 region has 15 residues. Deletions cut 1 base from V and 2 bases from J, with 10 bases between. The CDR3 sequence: CASSQVRSVTDTQYF. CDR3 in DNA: TGTGCCAGCAGCCAAGTTCGGTCCGTCACAGATACGCAGTATTTT.

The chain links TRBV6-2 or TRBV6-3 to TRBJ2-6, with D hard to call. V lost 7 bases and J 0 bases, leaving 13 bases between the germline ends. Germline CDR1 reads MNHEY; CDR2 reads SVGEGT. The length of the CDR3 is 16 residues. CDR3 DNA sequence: TGTGCCAGCACCCCCTGGGCGAACTCTGGGGCCAACGTCCTGACTTTC. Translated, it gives CASTPWANSGANVLTF.

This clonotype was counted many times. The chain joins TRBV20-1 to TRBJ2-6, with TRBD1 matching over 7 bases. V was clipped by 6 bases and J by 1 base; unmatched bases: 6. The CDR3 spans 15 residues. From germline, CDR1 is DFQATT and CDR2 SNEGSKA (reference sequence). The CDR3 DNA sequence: TGCAGTGCCTCGGACAGGTCGTCTGGGGCCAACGTCCTGACTTTC. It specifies CSASDRSSGANVLTF.

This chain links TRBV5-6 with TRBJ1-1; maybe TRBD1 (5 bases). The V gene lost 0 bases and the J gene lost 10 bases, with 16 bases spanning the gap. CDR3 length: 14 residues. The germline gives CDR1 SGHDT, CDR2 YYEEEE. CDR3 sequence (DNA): TGTGCCAGCAGCTTGGACCAGGACGGGGCCGTAGCTTTCTTT. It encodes CASSLDQDGAVAFF.

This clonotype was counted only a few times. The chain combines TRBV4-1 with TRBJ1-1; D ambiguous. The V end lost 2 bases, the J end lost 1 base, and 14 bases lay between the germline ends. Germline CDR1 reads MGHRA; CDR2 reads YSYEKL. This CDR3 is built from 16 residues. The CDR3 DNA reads TGCGCCAGCAGCCAACCCGCCCTCTACAAGAACACTGAAGCTTTCTTT. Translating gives CASSQPALYKNTEAFF.

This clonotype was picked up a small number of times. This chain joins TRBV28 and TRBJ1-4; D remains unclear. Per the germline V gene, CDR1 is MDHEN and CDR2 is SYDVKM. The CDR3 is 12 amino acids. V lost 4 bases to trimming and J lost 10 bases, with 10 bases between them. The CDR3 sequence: CASSSLKGKLFF. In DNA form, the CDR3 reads TGTGCCAGCAGTTCCTTGAAGGGAAAACTGTTTTTT. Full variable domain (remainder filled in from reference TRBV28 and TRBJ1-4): DVKVTQSSRYLVKRTGEKVFLECVQDMDHENMFWYRQDPGLGLRLIYFSYDVKMKEKGDIPEGYSVSREKKERFSLILESASTNQTSMYLCASSSLKGKLFFGSGTQLSVL.

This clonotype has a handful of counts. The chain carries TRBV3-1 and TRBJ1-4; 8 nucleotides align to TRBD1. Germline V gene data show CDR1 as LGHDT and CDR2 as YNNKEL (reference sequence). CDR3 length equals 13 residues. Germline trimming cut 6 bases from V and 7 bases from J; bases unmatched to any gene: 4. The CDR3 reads CASRGTGIEKLFF. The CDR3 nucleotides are TGTGCCAGCAGGGGGACAGGAATTGAAAAACTGTTTTTT.

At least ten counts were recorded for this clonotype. The CDR3 loop reads CASSPTPRQAKTQYF. CDR3 DNA: TGTGCCAGCTCACCTACCCCAAGACAGGCAAAGACCCAGTACTTC. This rearrangement joins TRBV18 to TRBJ2-5; TRBD1 is a possible D gene (6 bases). With 3 bases removed from V and 6 bases from J, the gap between germline ends came to 17 bases. From germline, CDR1 is KGHSH and CDR2 LQKENI. This CDR3 has 15 residues.

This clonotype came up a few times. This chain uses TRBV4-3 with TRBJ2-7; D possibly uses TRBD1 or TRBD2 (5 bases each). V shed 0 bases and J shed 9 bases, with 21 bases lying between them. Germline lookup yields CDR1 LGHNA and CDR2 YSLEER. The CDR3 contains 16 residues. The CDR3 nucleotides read TGCGCCAGCAGCCAAGAACTCCGGGACGGCGGCGAAAGGCAGTACTTC. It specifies CASSQELRDGGERQYF.

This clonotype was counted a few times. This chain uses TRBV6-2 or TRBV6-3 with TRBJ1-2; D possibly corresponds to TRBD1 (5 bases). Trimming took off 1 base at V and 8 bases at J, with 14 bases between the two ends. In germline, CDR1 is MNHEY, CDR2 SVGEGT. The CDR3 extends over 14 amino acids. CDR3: CASSYWGRLAGYTF. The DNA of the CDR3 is TGTGCCAGCAGTTACTGGGGCAGGTTAGCCGGCTACACCTTC.

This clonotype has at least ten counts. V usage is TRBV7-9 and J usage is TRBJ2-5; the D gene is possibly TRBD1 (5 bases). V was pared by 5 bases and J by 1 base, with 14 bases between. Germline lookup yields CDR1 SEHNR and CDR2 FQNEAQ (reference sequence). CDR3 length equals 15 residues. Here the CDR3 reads CASSAGQGPQETQYF. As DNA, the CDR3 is TGTGCCAGCAGCGCCGGACAAGGGCCCCAAGAGACCCAGTACTTC.

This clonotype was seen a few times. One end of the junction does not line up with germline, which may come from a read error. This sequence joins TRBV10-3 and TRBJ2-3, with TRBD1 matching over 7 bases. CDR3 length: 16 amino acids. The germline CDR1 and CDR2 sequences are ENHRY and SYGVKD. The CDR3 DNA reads TGTGCCATCAGTCAACAGGGGCCCTCTATCACAGATGCGCAGTATTTT. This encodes CAISQQGPSITDAQYF.

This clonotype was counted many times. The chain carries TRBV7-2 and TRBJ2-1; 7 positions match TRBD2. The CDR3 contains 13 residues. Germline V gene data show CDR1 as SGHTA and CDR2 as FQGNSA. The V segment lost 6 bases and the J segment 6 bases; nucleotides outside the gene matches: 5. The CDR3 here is CASRFGGGNEQFF. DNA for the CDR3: TGTGCCAGCAGATTCGGCGGGGGCAATGAGCAGTTCTTC.

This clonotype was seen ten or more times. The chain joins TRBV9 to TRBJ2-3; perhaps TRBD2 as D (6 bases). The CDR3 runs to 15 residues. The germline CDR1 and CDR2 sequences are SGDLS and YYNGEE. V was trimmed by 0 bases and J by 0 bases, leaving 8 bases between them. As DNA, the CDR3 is TGTGCCAGCAGCGTAGTTGGGGGGAGCACAGATACGCAGTATTTT. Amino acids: CASSVVGGSTDTQYF. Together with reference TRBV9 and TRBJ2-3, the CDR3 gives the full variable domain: DSGVTQTPKHLITATGQRVTLRCSPRSGDLSVYWYQQSLDQGLQFLIQYYNGEERAKGNILERFSAQQFPDLHSELNLSSLELGDSALYFCASSVVGGSTDTQYFGPGTRLTVL.

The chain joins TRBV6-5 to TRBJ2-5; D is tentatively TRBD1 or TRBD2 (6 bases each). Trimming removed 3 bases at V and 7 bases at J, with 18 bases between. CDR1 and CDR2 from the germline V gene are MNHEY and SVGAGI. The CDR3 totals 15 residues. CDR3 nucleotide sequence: TGTGCCAGCAGTTATCGGCTCTCGGGGGCACGGACCCAGTACTTC. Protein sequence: CASSYRLSGARTQYF.

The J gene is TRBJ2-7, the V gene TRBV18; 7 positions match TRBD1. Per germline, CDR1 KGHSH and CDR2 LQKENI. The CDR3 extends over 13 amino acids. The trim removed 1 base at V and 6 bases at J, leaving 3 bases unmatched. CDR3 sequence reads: CASSPQGAGEQYV. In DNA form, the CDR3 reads TGTGCCAGCTCACCACAGGGGGCCGGCGAGCAGTACGTC.

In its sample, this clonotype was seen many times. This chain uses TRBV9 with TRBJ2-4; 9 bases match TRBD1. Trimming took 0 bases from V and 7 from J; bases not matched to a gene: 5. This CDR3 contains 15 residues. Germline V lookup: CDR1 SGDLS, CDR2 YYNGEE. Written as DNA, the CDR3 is TGTGCCAGCAGCGTAGCGACAGGGGGTTGGAACATTCAGTACTTC. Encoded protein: CASSVATGGWNIQYF.

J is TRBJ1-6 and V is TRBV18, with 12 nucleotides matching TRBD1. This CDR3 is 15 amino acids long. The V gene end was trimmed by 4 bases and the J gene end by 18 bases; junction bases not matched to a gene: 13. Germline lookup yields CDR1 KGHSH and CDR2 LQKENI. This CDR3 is CASSLPGQGARIPHF. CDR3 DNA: TGTGCCAGCTCACTACCGGGACAGGGGGCAAGGATCCCCCACTTT.

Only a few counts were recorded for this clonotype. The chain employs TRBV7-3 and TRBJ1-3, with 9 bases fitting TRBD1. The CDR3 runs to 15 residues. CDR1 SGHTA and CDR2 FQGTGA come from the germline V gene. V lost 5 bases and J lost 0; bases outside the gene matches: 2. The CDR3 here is CASSRQGGSGNTIYF. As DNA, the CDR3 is TGTGCCAGCAGCAGACAGGGGGGCTCTGGAAACACCATATATTTT.

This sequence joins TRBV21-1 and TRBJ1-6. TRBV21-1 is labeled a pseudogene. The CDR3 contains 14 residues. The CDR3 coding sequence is TGTGCCAGCAGCCACGTATACTATAATTCACCCCTCCACTTT. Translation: CASSHVYYNSPLHF.

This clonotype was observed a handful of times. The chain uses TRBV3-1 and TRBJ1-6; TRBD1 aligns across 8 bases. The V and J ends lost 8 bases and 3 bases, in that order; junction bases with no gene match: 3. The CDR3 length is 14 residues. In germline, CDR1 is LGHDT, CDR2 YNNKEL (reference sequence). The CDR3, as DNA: TGTGCCAGCGGAGGACAGGGCTATAATTCACCCCTCCACTTT. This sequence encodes CASGGQGYNSPLHF.

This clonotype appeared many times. The CDR3 region is CASSWTAGTDTQYF. Here the CDR3 DNA reads TGTGCCAGCAGCTGGACTGCAGGCACAGATACGCAGTATTTT. V gene TRBV12-3 or TRBV12-4 combines with J gene TRBJ2-3, with D perhaps TRBD2 (5 bases). This CDR3 region has 14 residues. V was trimmed by 6 bases and J by 1 base, leaving 11 bases between them.